This TCR beta chain was profiled in a study of blood T cell repertoires in COVID-19. Overall study: Samples of COVID-19 (acute and convalescent) were obtained from the United States, Italy and Spain.

The table came from immunoSEQ multiplex PCR; TCRdb's copy has only in-frame clones and leaves some out. The table records about 170,000 clones, 70% to 90% of them present only once. Cohorts were assigned according to the clinical history that participants reported. Two negative PCRs, clearance, or symptom resolution had been documented for recovered Cohort 3 donors. Trimming cost V 8 bases and J 2 bases, with 21 bases left between them. The CDR3 is 16 residues long. Germline-derived CDR1 and CDR2 are SGHTA and FQGNSA. The source of this sequence is a woman aged 45-60 years who had recovered from COVID-19. V and J are TRBV7-2 and TRBJ1-1; D not resolved. Material: PBMCs or T cells enriched from blood (not recorded which). The CDR3: CASSNPGRGPNTEAFF. CDR3 DNA: TGTGCCAGCTCTAACCCTGGGCGGGGTCCCAACACTGAAGCTTTCTTT.